This TCR beta chain was profiled in a study of blood T cells in healthy people across ages. Study-level findings and limits: In older individuals, TCR beta diversity per million T cells was lower, falling roughly linearly with age. PBMCs went unsorted, and a conclusive naive versus antigen-experienced comparison was therefore prevented.

Details on this clonotype: What it binds is not known.

V was shortened by 3 bases and J by 2 bases, with 19 bases between the two germline ends. The CDR3 loop spans 16 amino acids. Germline V gene sequence: CDR1 DFQATT, CDR2 SNEGSKA (reference sequence). A second PCR of 7 to 11 cycles used a sample-barcoded 5' primer and a J-beta primer mix. TCRdb recomputed calls from the 5' RACE reads with MiXCR, one row per CDR3 protein. The sample consists of around 790,000 distinct CDR3 sequences, more than 40% of them appearing once. This TCR was recovered from a man aged 60-69 years in good health. V usage is TRBV20-1 and J usage is TRBJ1-1, with a tentative D call TRBD1 (6 bases). Sequenced sample: blood. The CDR3: CSAREPMGTTNTEAFF. The CDR3 DNA reads TGCAGTGCTAGGGAACCAATGGGGACAACCAACACTGAAGCTTTCTTT.